The next 28 T cell receptor beta chains were all read from a single sample in a study of T cell responses to AZD1222 COVID-19 vaccine. Only in-frame clones appear in the TCRdb table, and some are missing; sequencing was by immunoSEQ multiplex PCR. The data show about 150,000 clones, more than 70% seen once. The starting material was peripheral blood, obtained on day 0 of AZD1222 vaccination. Every receptor here comes from an adult in good health.

The rearrangement links TRBV11-2 to TRBJ2-7; TRBD1 matches 8 bases. Germline V lookup: CDR1 SGHAT, CDR2 FQNNGV. J lost 6 bases, V lost 5 bases, and 9 bases had no gene match. The CDR3 runs to 14 residues. CDR3 in amino acids: CASSPWTGLSEQYF. As DNA, the CDR3 is TGTGCCAGCAGCCCCTGGACAGGGCTCAGCGAGCAGTACTTC.

This chain connects TRBV4-3 to TRBJ1-1; D not resolved. Trimming pared 0 bases from V and 1 base from J, leaving 6 bases between. The CDR3 length is 14 residues. Germline lookup yields CDR1 LGHNA and CDR2 YSLEER. CDR3 coding DNA: TGCGCCAGCAGCCAAGATTCACGGAACACTGAAGCTTTCTTT. It translates to CASSQDSRNTEAFF.

The chain couples TRBV28 to TRBJ1-4, with D tentatively TRBD1 (6 bases). Germline V gene sequence: CDR1 MDHEN, CDR2 SYDVKM. CDR3 length: 16 amino acids. The V end was cut by 6 bases, the J end by 3 bases, with 17 bases between. This CDR3 reads CASRPFWDTANEKLFF. The CDR3, as DNA: TGTGCCAGCAGACCTTTTTGGGACACTGCTAATGAAAAACTGTTTTTT.

This clone was recorded a few times. V gene TRBV7-9 combines with J gene TRBJ2-7; 9 nucleotides align to TRBD1. The CDR3 extends over 13 amino acids. CDR1 SEHNR and CDR2 FQNEAQ come from the germline V gene (reference sequence). V lost 5 bases and J lost 5; bases outside the gene matches: 4. In DNA form, the CDR3 reads TGTGCCAGCAGCCCGGGACAGGGAAACGAGCAGTACTTC. This sequence encodes CASSPGQGNEQYF. Based on the CDR3 plus reference TRBV7-9 and TRBJ2-7, the full variable domain is DTGVSQNPRHKITKRGQNVTFRCDPISEHNRLYWYRQTLGQGPEFLTYFQNEAQLEKSRLLSDRFSAERPKGSFSTLEIQRTEQGDSAMYLCASSPGQGNEQYFGPGTRLTVT.

A few counts support this clone. This rearrangement joins TRBV5-1 to TRBJ2-7; D unclear. Trimming cost V 1 base and J 2 bases, with 7 bases left between them. Germline V gives CDR1 SGHRS, CDR2 YFSETQ. This CDR3 is 13 amino acids long. CDR3 nucleotide sequence: TGCGCCAGCAGCTTGTCCCTTACCTACGAGCAGTACTTC. This encodes CASSLSLTYEQYF.

The V gene is TRBV30, the J gene TRBJ1-2, with 7 nucleotides matching TRBD1. Trimming cost V 1 base and J 12 bases; bases outside gene matches: 8. The CDR3 has 12 amino acids. Per the germline V gene, CDR1 is GTSNPN and CDR2 is SVGIG (reference sequence). The CDR3 loop is CAWSDGTVTNTF. Here the CDR3 DNA reads TGTGCCTGGAGTGATGGGACAGTAACAAACACCTTC.

This chain joins TRBV5-1 and TRBJ1-1; D remains unclear. The V gene's germline CDR1 is SGHRS and CDR2 YFSETQ. CDR3 size: 13 residues. V was trimmed by 4 bases and J by 1 base, leaving 8 bases between them. CDR3 sequence: CASSPRWNTEAFF. CDR3 nucleotide sequence: TGCGCCAGCAGCCCCCGTTGGAACACTGAAGCTTTCTTT.

The chain combines TRBV27 with TRBJ2-7; D uncertain. The germline V gene encodes CDR1 MNHEY and CDR2 SMNVEV (reference sequence). V shed 5 bases and J shed 4 bases, with 15 bases lying between them. The CDR3 loop spans 14 amino acids. CDR3 in DNA: TGTGCCAGCAGTCCCCTCGTTCGGCCATACGAGCAGTACTTC. It codes for CASSPLVRPYEQYF.

This clone was seen once. The genes are TRBV7-3 and TRBJ1-1, with 9 bases that match TRBD1. Germline CDR1 is SGHTA and CDR2 is FQGTGA. The junction had 4 bases not matched to a gene; V was cut back by 6 bases and J by 5 bases. This CDR3 spans 13 amino acids. The CDR3: CASRGQGSTEAFF. CDR3 in DNA: TGTGCCAGCAGGGGACAGGGAAGTACTGAAGCTTTCTTT.

The chain is built from TRBV5-1 and TRBJ2-5, with TRBD2 matching 7 bases. Germline CDR1 and CDR2: SGHRS and YFSETQ. This CDR3 region has 15 residues. With 0 bases clipped from V and 4 bases from J, the junction kept 6 bases outside the gene matches. CDR3 coding DNA: TGCGCCAGCAGCTTGGGGGGAGGGCCGGGAGAGACCCAGTACTTC. This sequence encodes CASSLGGGPGETQYF.

The rearrangement links TRBV30 to TRBJ1-2, with 7 bases lining up with TRBD1. V lost 2 bases to trimming and J lost 5 bases; unmatched junction nucleotides: 14. The CDR3 has 16 residues. In germline, CDR1 is GTSNPN, CDR2 SVGIG (reference sequence). CDR3 DNA sequence: TGTGCCTGGAGTAGGCACTCTCCGGGACAGATTTATGGCTACACCTTC. Its protein product is CAWSRHSPGQIYGYTF.

The rearrangement joins TRBV7-3 to TRBJ2-5, with 8 positions matching TRBD2. Germline values: CDR1 SGHTA, CDR2 FQGTGA. Trimming at V came to 0 bases and at J to 0 bases, leaving 0 bases not matched to a gene. The CDR3 covers 15 residues. The CDR3 protein is CASSLTSGNQETQYF. DNA for the CDR3: TGTGCCAGCAGCTTAACTAGCGGGAACCAAGAGACCCAGTACTTC.

The V call is TRBV19, the J call TRBJ1-1; 8 positions agree with TRBD1. The CDR3 runs to 16 residues. The germline CDR1 and CDR2 sequences are LNHDA and SQIVND (reference sequence). The V segment lost 3 bases and the J segment 4 bases; nucleotides outside the gene matches: 10. In nucleotides, the CDR3 is TGTGCCAGTAGTATGCGGGGGATTGACAGGGGCACTGAAGCTTTCTTT. Encoded protein: CASSMRGIDRGTEAFF.

V is TRBV27 and J is TRBJ1-1; 11 bases are a match to TRBD1. There are 16 residues in the CDR3. V gave up 6 bases and J gave up 2 bases; unmatched junction bases: 8. In germline, CDR1 is MNHEY, CDR2 SMNVEV (reference sequence). The CDR3 coding sequence is TGTGCCAGCAGGGCGGACAGGGGGCGAGAAAACACTGAAGCTTTCTTT. Translation gives CASRADRGRENTEAFF.

This clone was detected only a few times. This rearrangement joins TRBV19 to TRBJ1-2; TRBD1 agrees at 9 bases. CDR3 length equals 15 residues. CDR1 LNHDA and CDR2 SQIVND come from the germline V gene (reference sequence). The ends lost 3 bases at V and 4 bases at J; junction bases unmatched: 6. The CDR3 spells CASSMGTGLTYGYTF. CDR3 sequence (DNA): TGTGCCAGTAGTATGGGGACAGGGCTAACCTATGGCTACACCTTC.

The chain uses TRBV7-9 and TRBJ2-1; D is undetermined. Germline loops: CDR1 SEHNR, CDR2 FQNEAQ (reference sequence). V shed 2 bases and J shed 7 bases, with 9 bases lying between them. The CDR3 covers 13 residues. The chain's CDR3 is CASSLTHMNEQFF. The DNA for the CDR3 is TGTGCCAGCAGCTTAACGCATATGAATGAGCAGTTCTTC.

The V and J genes are TRBV4-1 and TRBJ2-7; the D call may be TRBD1 or TRBD2 (5 bases each). Germline assignment: CDR1 MGHRA and CDR2 YSYEKL. The CDR3 is 16 amino acids. V dropped 2 bases and J dropped 6 bases, with 20 bases sitting between them. CDR3 loop: CASSQLSGTTGPEQYF. In DNA form, the CDR3 reads TGCGCCAGCAGCCAACTATCCGGGACCACAGGCCCCGAGCAGTACTTC.

The V call is TRBV5-1, the J call TRBJ2-3; the D gene is possibly TRBD2 (6 bases). CDR3 length: 16 residues. V lost 1 base and J 2 bases, leaving 14 bases between the germline ends. Germline CDR1 SGHRS, CDR2 YFSETQ. The CDR3 DNA sequence: TGCGCCAGCAGCTTGTTGGAGGGACTCCCCACAGATACGCAGTATTTT. It specifies CASSLLEGLPTDTQYF.

The rearrangement links TRBV4-3 to TRBJ2-1, with D unresolved. Germline V gives CDR1 LGHNA, CDR2 YSLEER. Trimming cost V 1 base and J 8 bases, with 3 bases left between them. The CDR3 has 11 residues. DNA of the CDR3: TGCGCCAGCAGCCAAGGGGATGAGCAGTTCTTC. Its translation is CASSQGDEQFF.

CDR3 sequence (DNA): TGCAGTGCTAGTCCGGGGGAGTACACTGAAGCTTTCTTT. Translating gives CSASPGEYTEAFF. This sequence joins TRBV20-1 and TRBJ1-1; the D gene is possibly TRBD1 (5 bases). The germline V gene encodes CDR1 DFQATT and CDR2 SNEGSKA (reference sequence). The CDR3 is 13 residues long. With 3 bases removed from V and 3 bases from J, the gap between germline ends came to 11 bases.

This clone was detected a few times. The V call is TRBV27, the J call TRBJ1-6, with D possibly TRBD1 on 5 matching bases. Germline loops: CDR1 MNHEY, CDR2 SMNVEV (reference sequence). The CDR3 is 14 residues long. Trimming shortened V by 8 bases and J by 5 bases, and 13 bases separated the two germline ends. In DNA, the CDR3 is TGTGCCAGCCTGAGGGCGGGGGATAATTCACCCCTCCACTTT. This translates into CASLRAGDNSPLHF.

This clone has just a few counts. This sequence joins TRBV13 and TRBJ2-1, with 11 bases identical to TRBD2. The ends lost 0 bases at V and 6 bases at J; junction bases unmatched: 1. Germline assignment: CDR1 PRHDT and CDR2 FYEKMQ (reference sequence). CDR3 size: 15 residues. The CDR3 bases are TGTGCCAGCAGCTTAGGGCTAGCGGGAGGCAATGAGCAGTTCTTC. As protein: CASSLGLAGGNEQFF.

V usage is TRBV28 and J usage is TRBJ2-6; 7 positions agree with TRBD1. V lost 0 bases to trimming and J lost 2 bases; unmatched junction nucleotides: 1. This CDR3 comprises 16 residues. The germline V gene encodes CDR1 MDHEN and CDR2 SYDVKM. Here the CDR3 DNA reads TGTGCCAGCAGTTTATGGACAGGGACTGGGGCCAACGTCCTGACTTTC. Residues: CASSLWTGTGANVLTF.

In this sample, this clone turned up a few times. The chain combines TRBV24-1 with TRBJ1-2; D not resolved. V shed 0 bases and J shed 5 bases, with 12 bases lying between them. This CDR3 has 15 residues. Germline CDR1 reads KGHDR; CDR2 reads SFDVKD. The CDR3 region has the DNA TGTGCCACCAGTGATTTGAGGAATGGGGTATATGGCTACACCTTC. Residues: CATSDLRNGVYGYTF.

The V gene is TRBV19, the J gene TRBJ1-5, with D unclear. Between the trimmed V and J ends, which lost 3 bases and 0 bases, there was a span of 3 bases. The germline CDR1 and CDR2 sequences are LNHDA and SQIVND (reference sequence). This CDR3 contains 13 residues. CDR3 in DNA: TGTGCCAGTAGTATGGGTAGCAATCAGCCCCAGCATTTT. Translation gives CASSMGSNQPQHF.

V is TRBV7-9 and J is TRBJ1-1; D is unresolved. V dropped 5 bases and J dropped 1 base, with 14 bases sitting between them. Germline V gene sequence: CDR1 SEHNR, CDR2 FQNEAQ (reference sequence). This CDR3 has 15 residues. CDR3 sequence: CASSPTYGRNTEAFF. DNA of the CDR3: TGTGCCAGCAGCCCCACCTACGGTAGGAACACTGAAGCTTTCTTT.

The CDR3: CASRPSGSSYNEQFF. The CDR3 DNA follows: TGTGCCAGCAGGCCCAGCGGGAGCTCCTACAATGAGCAGTTCTTC. The V gene is TRBV7-3, the J gene TRBJ2-1, with 8 nucleotides matching TRBD2. J lost 0 bases, V lost 6 bases, and 4 bases had no gene match. This CDR3 has 15 residues. Germline assignment: CDR1 SGHTA and CDR2 FQGTGA.

This sequence joins TRBV5-1 and TRBJ1-3; 7 bases match TRBD1. Germline V gene data show CDR1 as SGHRS and CDR2 as YFSETQ. There are 14 residues in the CDR3. V shed 3 bases and J 4 bases; nucleotides not matched to a gene: 4. Written as DNA, the CDR3 is TGCGCCAGCAGCTCCCTGACAGGGGGAAACACCATATATTTT. This codes for CASSSLTGGNTIYF.